This T cell receptor (beta chain) was sequenced for a study of post-analysis software for immune sequencing data. This clonotype was detected only a few times. Its antigen is not identified. V dropped 7 bases and J dropped 1 base, with 12 bases sitting between them. This CDR3 region has 14 residues. Germline V gene data show CDR1 as SNHLY and CDR2 as FYNNEI. Unique molecular identifiers had been added to the TCR beta cDNA libraries. TCRdb reprocessed the PCR reads via MiXCR and lists one record per CDR3 protein. The sample has about 540,000 distinct CDR3 sequences; approximately 34% are singletons. Study outcomes and limitations: Patients used four to six TRBV segments, including TRBV5-6, TRBV5-1 and TRBV20-1, more often than controls.

Input material: blood. The TCR was taken from a girl aged 2 to 17 with multiple sclerosis. The chain carries TRBV2 and TRBJ2-3; unclear D gene. CDR3 in amino acids: CASISSPGTDTQYF. CDR3 bases: TGTGCCAGCATATCTTCCCCCGGCACAGATACGCAGTATTTT. The full variable domain, rest sourced from reference TRBV2 and TRBJ2-3, is EPEVTQTPSHQVTQMGQEVILRCVPISNHLYFYWYRQILGQKVEFLVSFYNNEISEKSEIFDDQFSVERPDGSNFTLKIRSTKLEDSAMYFCASISSPGTDTQYFGPGTRLTVL.